This passage covers 2 T cell receptor beta chains from one sample sequenced in a study of T cell changes during pregnancy in multiple sclerosis. Libraries were prepared by immunoSEQ multiplex PCR; TCRdb keeps only in-frame clonotypes and omits some of them. The sample contains 60,000 to 65,000 clones, roughly 88% of which appear only once. Sequencing used peripheral blood, obtained in the second trimester of pregnancy. These receptors were collected from a female donor in good health, enrolled as a control in a pregnancy study.

The chain links TRBV7-9 to TRBJ2-7; D possibly corresponds to TRBD2 (5 bases). This CDR3 is built from 12 residues. V was shortened by 5 bases and J by 2 bases, with 7 bases between the two germline ends. The germline V gene encodes CDR1 SEHNR and CDR2 FQNEAQ (reference sequence). CDR3 in DNA: TGTGCCAGCAGCGAGGGCGCCTACGAGCAGTACTTC. The encoded protein is CASSEGAYEQYF.

V gene TRBV27 combines with J gene TRBJ1-1; D not certain. The germline V gene encodes CDR1 MNHEY and CDR2 SMNVEV (reference sequence). CDR3 length equals 15 residues. Trimming took 2 bases from V and 5 from J, leaving 15 bases between them. The CDR3: CASSLNSEWATEAFF. The CDR3 DNA reads as TGTGCCAGCAGTTTAAATTCCGAATGGGCGACTGAAGCTTTCTTT.